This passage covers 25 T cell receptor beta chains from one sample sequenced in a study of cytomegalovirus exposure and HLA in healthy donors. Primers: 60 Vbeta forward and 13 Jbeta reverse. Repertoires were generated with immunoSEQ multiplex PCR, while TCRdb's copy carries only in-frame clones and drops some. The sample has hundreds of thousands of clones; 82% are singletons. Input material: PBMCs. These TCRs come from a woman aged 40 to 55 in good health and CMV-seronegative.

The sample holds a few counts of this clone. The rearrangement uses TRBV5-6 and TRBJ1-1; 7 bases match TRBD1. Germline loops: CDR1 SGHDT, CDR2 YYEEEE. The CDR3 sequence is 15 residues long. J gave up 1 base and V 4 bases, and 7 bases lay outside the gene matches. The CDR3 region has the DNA TGTGCCAGCAGCCCTCCGACAGGGCGGAACACTGAAGCTTTCTTT. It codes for CASSPPTGRNTEAFF.

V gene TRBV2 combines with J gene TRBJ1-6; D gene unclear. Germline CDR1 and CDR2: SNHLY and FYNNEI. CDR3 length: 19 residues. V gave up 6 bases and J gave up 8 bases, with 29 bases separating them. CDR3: CASRGLIDRSGGFHSPLHF. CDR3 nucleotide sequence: TGTGCCAGCAGAGGACTAATCGATCGCAGTGGAGGGTTTCATTCACCCCTCCACTTT.

The CDR3 DNA reads TGTGCCTGGGCCCTATCGAATCAGCCCCAGCATTTT. Translating it yields CAWALSNQPQHF. This chain uses TRBV30 with TRBJ1-5; D remains unclear. From germline, CDR1 is GTSNPN and CDR2 SVGIG (reference sequence). Trimming removed 5 bases from V and 4 bases from J, with 9 bases in between. This CDR3 spans 12 amino acids.

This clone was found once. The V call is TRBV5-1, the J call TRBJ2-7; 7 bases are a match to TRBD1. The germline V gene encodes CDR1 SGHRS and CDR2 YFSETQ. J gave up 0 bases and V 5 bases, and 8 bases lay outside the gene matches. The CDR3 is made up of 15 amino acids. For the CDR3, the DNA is TGCGCCAGCAGTCAGACAGGGCCGGCCTCCTACGAGCAGTACTTC. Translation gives CASSQTGPASYEQYF.

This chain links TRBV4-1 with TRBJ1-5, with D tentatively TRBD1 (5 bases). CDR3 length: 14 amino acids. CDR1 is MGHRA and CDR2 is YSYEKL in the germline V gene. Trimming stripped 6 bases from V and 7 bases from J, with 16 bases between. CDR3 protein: CASSPPGVGQPQHF. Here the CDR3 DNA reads TGCGCCAGCAGTCCCCCGGGGGTTGGGCAGCCCCAGCATTTT.

The CDR3 loop reads CASSLPQGGVGELFF. CDR3 sequence (DNA): TGTGCCAGCAGTTTACCCCAGGGAGGGGTCGGGGAGCTGTTTTTT. The chain uses TRBV28 and TRBJ2-2; 7 bases map to TRBD2. The CDR3 is 15 amino acids. Per the germline V gene, CDR1 is MDHEN and CDR2 is SYDVKM. The J segment lost 7 bases and the V segment lost 2 bases, leaving 7 bases of the junction unmatched.

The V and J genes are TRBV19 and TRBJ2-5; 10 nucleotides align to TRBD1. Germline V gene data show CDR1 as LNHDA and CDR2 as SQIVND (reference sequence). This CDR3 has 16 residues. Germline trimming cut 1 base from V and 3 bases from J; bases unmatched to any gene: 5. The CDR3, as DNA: TGTGCCAGTAGTATAGCAGGGGGGACAGGGGAAGAGACCCAGTACTTC. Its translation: CASSIAGGTGEETQYF. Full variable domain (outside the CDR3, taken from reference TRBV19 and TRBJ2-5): DGGITQSPKYLFRKEGQNVTLSCEQNLNHDAMYWYRQDPGQGLRLIYYSQIVNDFQKGDIAEGYSVSREKKESFPLTVTSAQKNPTAFYLCASSIAGGTGEETQYFGPGTRLLVL.

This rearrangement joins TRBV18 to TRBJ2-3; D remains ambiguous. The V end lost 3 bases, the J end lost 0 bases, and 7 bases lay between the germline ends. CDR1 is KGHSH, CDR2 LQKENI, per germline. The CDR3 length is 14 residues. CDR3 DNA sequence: TGTGCCAGCTCACCGACGGGTAGCACAGATACGCAGTATTTT. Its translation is CASSPTGSTDTQYF. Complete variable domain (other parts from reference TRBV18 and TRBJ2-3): NAGVMQNPRHLVRRRGQEARLRCSPMKGHSHVYWYRQLPEEGLKFMVYLQKENIIDESGMPKERFSAEFPKEGPSILRIQQVVRGDSAAYFCASSPTGSTDTQYFGPGTRLTVL.

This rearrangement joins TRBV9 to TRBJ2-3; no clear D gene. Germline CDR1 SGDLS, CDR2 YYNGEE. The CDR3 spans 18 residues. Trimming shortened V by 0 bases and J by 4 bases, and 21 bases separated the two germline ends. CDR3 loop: CASSVVALLFSRADTQYF. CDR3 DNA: TGTGCCAGCAGCGTAGTGGCCCTGCTGTTTTCCCGGGCAGATACGCAGTATTTT.

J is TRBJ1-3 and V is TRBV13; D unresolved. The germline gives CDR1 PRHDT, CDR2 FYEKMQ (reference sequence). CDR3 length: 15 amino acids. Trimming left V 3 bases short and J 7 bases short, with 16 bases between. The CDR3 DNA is TGTGCCAGCAGCTTTGAATCGGCGGGGAAGAACACCATATATTTT. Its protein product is CASSFESAGKNTIYF. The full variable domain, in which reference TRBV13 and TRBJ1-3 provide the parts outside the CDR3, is AAGVIQSPRHLIKEKRETATLKCYPIPRHDTVYWYQQGPGQDPQFLISFYEKMQSDKGSIPDRFSAQQFSDYHSELNMSSLELGDSALYFCASSFESAGKNTIYFGEGSWLTVV.

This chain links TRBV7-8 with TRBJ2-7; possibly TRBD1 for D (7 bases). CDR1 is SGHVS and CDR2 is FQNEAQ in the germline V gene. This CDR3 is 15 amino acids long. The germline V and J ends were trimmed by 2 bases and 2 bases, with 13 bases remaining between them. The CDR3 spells CASSLWGRGAYEQYF. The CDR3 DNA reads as TGTGCCAGCAGCTTATGGGGCAGGGGGGCCTACGAGCAGTACTTC.

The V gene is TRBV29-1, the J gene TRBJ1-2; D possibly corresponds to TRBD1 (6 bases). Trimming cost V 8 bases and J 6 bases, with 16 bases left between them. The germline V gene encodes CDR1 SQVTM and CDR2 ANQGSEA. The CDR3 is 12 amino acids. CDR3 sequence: CSIRGGRNGYTF. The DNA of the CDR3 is TGCAGCATTCGGGGGGGGCGAAATGGCTACACCTTC. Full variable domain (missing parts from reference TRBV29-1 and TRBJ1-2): SAVISQKPSRDICQRGTSLTIQCQVDSQVTMMFWYRQQPGQSLTLIATANQGSEATYESGFVIDKFPISRPNLTFSTLTVSNMSPEDSSIYLCSIRGGRNGYTFGSGTRLTVV.

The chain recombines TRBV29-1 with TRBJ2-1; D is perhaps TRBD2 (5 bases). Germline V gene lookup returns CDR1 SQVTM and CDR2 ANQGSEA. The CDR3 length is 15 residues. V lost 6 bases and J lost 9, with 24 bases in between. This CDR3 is CSVGSGRIQAGEQFF. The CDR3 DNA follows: TGCAGCGTCGGAAGCGGCAGGATACAAGCAGGTGAGCAGTTCTTC.

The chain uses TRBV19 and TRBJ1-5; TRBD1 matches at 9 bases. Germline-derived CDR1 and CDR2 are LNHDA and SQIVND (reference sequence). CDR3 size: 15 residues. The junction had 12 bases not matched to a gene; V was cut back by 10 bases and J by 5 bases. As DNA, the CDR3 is TGTGCCACTAAGTCGGGACAGGGTTACGATCAGCCCCAGCATTTT. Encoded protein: CATKSGQGYDQPQHF. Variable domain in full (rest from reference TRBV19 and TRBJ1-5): DGGITQSPKYLFRKEGQNVTLSCEQNLNHDAMYWYRQDPGQGLRLIYYSQIVNDFQKGDIAEGYSVSREKKESFPLTVTSAQKNPTAFYLCATKSGQGYDQPQHFGDGTRLSIL.

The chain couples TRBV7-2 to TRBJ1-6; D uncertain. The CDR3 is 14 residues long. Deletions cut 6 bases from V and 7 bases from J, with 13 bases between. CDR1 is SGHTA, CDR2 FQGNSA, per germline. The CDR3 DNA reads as TGTGCCAGCAGTACTGTGGCGGGGAATTCACCCCTCCACTTT. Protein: CASSTVAGNSPLHF.

CDR3 sequence: CASSRDRNTEAFF. Written as DNA, the CDR3 is TGTGCCAGCAGCCGGGACAGGAACACTGAAGCTTTCTTT. The chain uses TRBV7-9 and TRBJ1-1, with TRBD1 matching 7 bases. The V segment lost 5 bases and the J segment 1 base; nucleotides outside the gene matches: 1. This CDR3 has 13 residues. Looked up from germline, CDR1 is SEHNR and CDR2 is FQNEAQ (reference sequence).

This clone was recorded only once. CDR3 nucleotide sequence: TGTGCCAGCAACAAGCACAAGCCCAGCCAGTGGGACAGTTATAGCAATCAGCCCCAGCATTTT. Protein: CASNKHKPSQWDSYSNQPQHF. V usage is TRBV19 and J usage is TRBJ1-5, with 7 bases fitting TRBD1. V gave up 9 bases and J gave up 0 bases; unmatched junction bases: 26. The CDR3 totals 21 residues. Per the germline V gene, CDR1 is LNHDA and CDR2 is SQIVND (reference sequence).

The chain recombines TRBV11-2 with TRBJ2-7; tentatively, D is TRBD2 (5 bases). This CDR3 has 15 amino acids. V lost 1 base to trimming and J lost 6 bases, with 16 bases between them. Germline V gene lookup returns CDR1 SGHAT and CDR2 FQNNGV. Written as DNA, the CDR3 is TGTGCCAGCAGCTTAGTTGGAGAGGGTTGGGGCGAGCAGTACTTC. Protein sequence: CASSLVGEGWGEQYF.

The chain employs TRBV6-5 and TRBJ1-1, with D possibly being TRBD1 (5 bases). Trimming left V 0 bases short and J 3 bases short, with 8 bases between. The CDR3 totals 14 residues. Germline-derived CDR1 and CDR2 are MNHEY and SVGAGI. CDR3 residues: CASSYSIQDTEAFF. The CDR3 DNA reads TGTGCCAGCAGTTACTCGATACAGGACACTGAAGCTTTCTTT.

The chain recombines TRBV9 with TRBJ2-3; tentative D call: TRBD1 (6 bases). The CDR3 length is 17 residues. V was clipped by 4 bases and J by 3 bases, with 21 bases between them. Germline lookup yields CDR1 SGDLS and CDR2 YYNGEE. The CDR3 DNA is TGTGCCAGCAGCACCTTCGGAAACAGGGCTCGGACAGATACGCAGTATTTT. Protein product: CASSTFGNRARTDTQYF. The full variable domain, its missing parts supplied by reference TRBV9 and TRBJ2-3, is DSGVTQTPKHLITATGQRVTLRCSPRSGDLSVYWYQQSLDQGLQFLIQYYNGEERAKGNILERFSAQQFPDLHSELNLSSLELGDSALYFCASSTFGNRARTDTQYFGPGTRLTVL.

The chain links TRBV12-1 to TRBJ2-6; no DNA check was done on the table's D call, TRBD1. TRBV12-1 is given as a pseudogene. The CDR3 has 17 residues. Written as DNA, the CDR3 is TGTGCCAGCAGCACCTGGGACAGGGGTAATGGGGCCAACGTCCTGACTTTC. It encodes CASSTWDRGNGANVLTF.

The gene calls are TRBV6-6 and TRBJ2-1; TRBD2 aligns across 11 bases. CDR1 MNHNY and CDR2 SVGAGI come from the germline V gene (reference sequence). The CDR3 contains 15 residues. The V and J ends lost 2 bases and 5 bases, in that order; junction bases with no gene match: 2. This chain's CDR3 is CASSYISGGDNEQFF. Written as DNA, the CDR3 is TGTGCCAGCAGTTACATTAGCGGGGGGGACAATGAGCAGTTCTTC.

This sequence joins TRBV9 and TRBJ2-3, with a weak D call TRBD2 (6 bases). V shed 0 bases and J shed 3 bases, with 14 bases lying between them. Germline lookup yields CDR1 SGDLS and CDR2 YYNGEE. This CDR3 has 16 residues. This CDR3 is CASSVDSSGLTDTQYF. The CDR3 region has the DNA TGTGCCAGCAGCGTAGATAGTAGCGGCTTAACAGATACGCAGTATTTT. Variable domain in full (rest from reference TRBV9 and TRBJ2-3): DSGVTQTPKHLITATGQRVTLRCSPRSGDLSVYWYQQSLDQGLQFLIQYYNGEERAKGNILERFSAQQFPDLHSELNLSSLELGDSALYFCASSVDSSGLTDTQYFGPGTRLTVL.

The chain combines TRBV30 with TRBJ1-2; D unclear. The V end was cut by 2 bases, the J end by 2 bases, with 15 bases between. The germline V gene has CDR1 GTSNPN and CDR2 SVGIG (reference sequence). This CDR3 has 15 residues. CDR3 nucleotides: TGTGCCTGGAGTCACGGAGGGATGACGAACTATGGCTACACCTTC. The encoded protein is CAWSHGGMTNYGYTF.

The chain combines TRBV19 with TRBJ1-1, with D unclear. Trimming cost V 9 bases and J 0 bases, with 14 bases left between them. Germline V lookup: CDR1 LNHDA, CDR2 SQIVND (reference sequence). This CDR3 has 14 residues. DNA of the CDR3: TGTGCCAGCAAACAGAATCCCATGAACACTGAAGCTTTCTTT. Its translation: CASKQNPMNTEAFF.